What follows are 10 T cell receptor beta chains derived from one specimen sequenced in a study of cytomegalovirus exposure and HLA in healthy donors. Sequencing was performed with immunoSEQ multiplex PCR; in TCRdb, only in-frame clones are kept and a portion is missing. The sample shows about 250,000 clones, roughly 90% of them seen only once. The sequenced material came from PBMCs. These receptors all come from a man aged 18-30 years in good health and CMV-seropositive.

The V gene is TRBV10-3, the J gene TRBJ1-1; 8 bases are shared with TRBD1. The trim removed 2 bases at V and 4 bases at J, leaving 12 bases unmatched. Per germline, CDR1 ENHRY and CDR2 SYGVKD. This CDR3 is built from 17 residues. This CDR3 is CAISEVGQGWGRTEAFF. The CDR3 nucleotides are TGTGCCATCAGTGAGGTTGGACAGGGTTGGGGACGCACTGAAGCTTTCTTT.

This chain connects TRBV5-6 to TRBJ1-4, with 8 positions matching TRBD1. CDR1 and CDR2 (germline): SGHDT, YYEEEE. V was pared by 4 bases and J by 7 bases, with 9 bases of the junction left unmatched. The CDR3 runs to 15 residues. The CDR3: CASSQHPGGGEKLFF. The CDR3 bases are TGTGCCAGCAGCCAACACCCAGGGGGCGGTGAAAAACTGTTTTTT.

This chain joins TRBV5-6 and TRBJ1-3; no reliable D call. The CDR3 consists of 13 residues. Trimming pared 0 bases from V and 1 base from J, leaving 2 bases between. From germline, CDR1 is SGHDT and CDR2 YYEEEE. The CDR3 loop is CASSLVSGNTIYF. As DNA, the CDR3 is TGTGCCAGCAGCTTGGTTTCTGGAAACACCATATATTTT.

V gene TRBV5-1 combines with J gene TRBJ2-1; D possibly corresponds to TRBD2 (5 bases). The CDR3 is 13 residues long. Germline CDR1 is SGHRS and CDR2 is YFSETQ. Trimming removed 0 bases at V and 13 bases at J, with 14 bases between. CDR3 nucleotides: TGCGCCAGCAGCTTGGGGCGGGCGTTTAAACAGTTCTTC. This translates into CASSLGRAFKQFF.

The chain couples TRBV28 to TRBJ1-4; a possible D gene is TRBD1 (5 bases). The CDR3 is made up of 15 amino acids. V dropped 8 bases and J dropped 7 bases, with 20 bases sitting between them. CDR1 MDHEN and CDR2 SYDVKM come from the germline V gene. CDR3 protein: CASGPTSGRGEKLFF. The CDR3 bases are TGTGCCAGCGGGCCGACGTCGGGGCGCGGTGAAAAACTGTTTTTT.

V and J are TRBV7-9 and TRBJ2-7; TRBD2 is a possible D gene (6 bases). The CDR3 length is 12 residues. CDR1 and CDR2 from the germline V gene are SEHNR and FQNEAQ (reference sequence). The V end was cut by 6 bases, the J end by 3 bases, with 9 bases between. The CDR3 loop reads CASRGLNYEQYF. CDR3 bases: TGTGCCAGCAGGGGACTCAACTACGAGCAGTACTTC.

The chain is built from TRBV5-4 and TRBJ2-5, with D tentatively TRBD2 (5 bases). Per germline, CDR1 SGHNT and CDR2 YYREEE (reference sequence). Between the trimmed V and J ends, which lost 3 bases and 2 bases, there was a span of 11 bases. The CDR3 is 14 amino acids. DNA for the CDR3: TGTGCCAGCAGCTCCGGACTGGAACAAGAGACCCAGTACTTC. Translating it yields CASSSGLEQETQYF.

This clone has a handful of counts. The chain carries TRBV2 and TRBJ1-4; 7 bases agree with TRBD1. This CDR3 has 14 amino acids. The V and J ends lost 6 bases and 2 bases, in that order; junction bases with no gene match: 3. Germline V gene data show CDR1 as SNHLY and CDR2 as FYNNEI. The CDR3, as DNA: TGTGCCAGCAGGCAGACAGGGACTAATGAAAAACTGTTTTTT. Encoded protein: CASRQTGTNEKLFF.

The chain carries TRBV15 and TRBJ2-7; TRBD1 is a possible D gene (5 bases). The CDR3 covers 13 residues. Trimming took 5 bases from V and 7 from J, leaving 15 bases between them. The germline V gene has CDR1 LNHNV and CDR2 YYDKDF (reference sequence). CDR3 in DNA: TGTGCCACCAGCGGGTCAGGGCGTCTGGAGCAGTACTTC. Its protein is CATSGSGRLEQYF.

As DNA, the CDR3 is TGTGCCAGCTCACCCCGCACTAGAGGGACAGATACGCAGTATTTT. It encodes CASSPRTRGTDTQYF. The J gene is TRBJ2-3, the V gene TRBV18; D is possibly TRBD2 (5 bases). Germline V gene data show CDR1 as KGHSH and CDR2 as LQKENI. The CDR3 is 15 amino acids. V lost 3 bases, J lost 3 bases, and 13 bases lay in between.